This TCR beta chain was sequenced during a study of molecular identifiers for immune sequencing clone quantification. For the study at large: Four of five RNA aliquots from around 20,000 or 100,000 naive CD8 T cells were sequenced.

Deletions cut 5 bases from V and 4 bases from J, with 11 bases between. The CDR3 is 13 amino acids. In germline, CDR1 is SGHVS, CDR2 FNYEAQ. This clonotype was picked up many times. Input for naive CD8 libraries was roughly 19,000 to 1,000,000 sorted cells; the RNA fraction used was 10%, 30% or 50%. The CD8+CD4-CCR7+CD45RA+ phenotype defined the sorted naive CD8 T cells. It was with previously described methods and listed TCR primers that bulk TCR libraries were made. TCRdb re-called the PCR reads through MiXCR, storing one row per CDR3 protein. The sample yields roughly 86,000 distinct CDR3 sequences, around a fifth seen once.

The chain couples TRBV7-6 to TRBJ1-1; the D is unclear. Sequencing was performed on naive CD8+ T cells from blood, with Jurkat cell RNA spiked in. Subset given: FACS-sorted CD8+CD4-CCR7+CD45RA+ naive T cells. This TCR was recovered from a human donor in good health. Some libraries in this study had Jurkat cell RNA spiked in. In DNA, the CDR3 is TGTGCCAGCAGCGAAGGCCCGAGCACTGAAGCTTTCTTT. Its protein is CASSEGPSTEAFF.